This T cell receptor beta chain was obtained from a study of T cell repertoires in cytomegalovirus infection. In the study overall: The public TCR beta signatures pointed to both CMV infection and matching HLA type. Study results and caveats: Cumulated frequencies of public TCR beta families served to identify carriers of CMV plus the relevant HLA. Ex vivo, HLA-C-restricted CMV-specific TCR beta clonotypes prevailed over the rest of the response.

As for this clonotype: Its antigen is unidentified.

TCRdb ran MiXCR on the reads and lists one entry per CDR3 protein. The table shows about 68,000 distinct CDR3 sequences, with 20% to 25% occurring only once. The source of this sequence is a human donor in good health (CMV status not recorded). Some clones in this sample may be carry-over from other donors' samples. Sequenced input: PBMCs, sequenced either directly or after in vitro stimulation (not recorded which).

This CDR3 is CASSHGGLGNQPQHF. The DNA for the CDR3 is TGTGCCAGCTCACACGGGGGGCTTGGCAATCAGCCCCAGCATTTT. The chain combines TRBV18 with TRBJ1-5, with a tentative D call TRBD1 (6 bases). The germline CDR1 and CDR2 sequences are KGHSH and LQKENI. Trimming pared 4 bases from V and 2 bases from J, leaving 12 bases between. The CDR3 covers 15 residues.